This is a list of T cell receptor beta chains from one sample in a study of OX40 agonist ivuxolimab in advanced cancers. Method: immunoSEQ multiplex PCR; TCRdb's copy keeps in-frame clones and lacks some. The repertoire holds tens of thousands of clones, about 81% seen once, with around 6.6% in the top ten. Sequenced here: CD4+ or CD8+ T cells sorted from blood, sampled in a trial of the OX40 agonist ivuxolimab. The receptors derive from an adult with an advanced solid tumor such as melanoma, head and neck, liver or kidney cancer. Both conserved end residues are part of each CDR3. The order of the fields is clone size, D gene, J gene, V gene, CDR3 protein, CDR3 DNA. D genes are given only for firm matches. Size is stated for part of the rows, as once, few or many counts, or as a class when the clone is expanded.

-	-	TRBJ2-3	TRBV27	CASSLFGRPDTQYF	TGTGCCAGCAGTTTATTCGGGCGCCCAGATACGCAGTATTTT
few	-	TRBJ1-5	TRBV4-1	CASSQDLNQPQHF	TGCGCCAGCAGCCAAGACCTCAATCAGCCCCAGCATTTT
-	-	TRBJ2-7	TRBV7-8	CASSLAPGWGSYEQYF	TGTGCCAGCAGCTTAGCACCCGGGTGGGGCTCCTACGAGCAGTACTTC
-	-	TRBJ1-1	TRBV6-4	CASSYLQNTEAFF	TGTGCCAGCAGTTACTTGCAGAACACTGAAGCTTTCTTT
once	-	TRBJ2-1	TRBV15	CATSRMQGSSYNEQFF	TGTGCCACCAGCAGAATGCAGGGGAGCTCCTACAATGAGCAGTTCTTC
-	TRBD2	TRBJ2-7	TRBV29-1	CSVGGRAAWRWEQYF	TGCAGCGTTGGGGGGAGGGCGGCATGGCGGTGGGAGCAGTACTTC
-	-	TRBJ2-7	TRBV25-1	CASSVTGGHEQYF	TGTGCCAGCAGTGTTACAGGTGGGCACGAGCAGTACTTC
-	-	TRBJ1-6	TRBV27	CASTPLAGSYNSPLHF	TGTGCCAGCACCCCGTTGGCGGGTTCCTATAATTCACCCCTCCACTTT
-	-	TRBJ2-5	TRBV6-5	CASSYNLQETQYF	TGTGCCAGCAGTTACAACCTCCAAGAGACCCAGTACTTC
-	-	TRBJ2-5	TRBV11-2	CASSFGGPETQYF	TGTGCCAGCAGCTTCGGGGGGCCCGAGACCCAGTACTTC
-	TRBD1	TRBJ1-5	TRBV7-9	CASSKIRGQGHQPQHF	TGTGCCAGCAGCAAAATTAGGGGACAGGGACATCAGCCCCAGCATTTT
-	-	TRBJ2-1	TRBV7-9	CASSFLVARHNEQFF	TGTGCCAGCAGCTTTCTGGTAGCCCGGCACAATGAGCAGTTCTTC
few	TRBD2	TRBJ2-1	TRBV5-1	CASSRPAGGRNEQFF	TGCGCCAGCAGCCGTCCCGCGGGGGGGAGGAATGAGCAGTTCTTC
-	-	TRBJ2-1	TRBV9	CASRKGNYNEQFF	TGTGCCAGCAGAAAAGGGAACTACAATGAGCAGTTCTTC
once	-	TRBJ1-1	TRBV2	CASSPEAFF	TGTGCCAGCAGTCCTGAAGCTTTCTTT
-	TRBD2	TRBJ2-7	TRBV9	CASSVTGLAGPSYEQYF	TGTGCCAGCAGCGTAACTGGACTAGCGGGGCCTTCCTACGAGCAGTACTTC
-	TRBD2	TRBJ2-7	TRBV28	CAASPLAGGNEQYF	TGTGCCGCATCCCCTCTAGCGGGAGGGAACGAGCAGTACTTC
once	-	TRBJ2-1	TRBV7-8	CASSLGPSQFF	TGTGCCAGCAGCCTTGGACCTTCGCAGTTCTTC
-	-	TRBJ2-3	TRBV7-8	CASSFRTRDRLTDTQYF	TGTGCCAGCAGCTTTCGGACACGTGACAGGTTAACAGATACGCAGTATTTT
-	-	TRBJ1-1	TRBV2	CASNPTPNTEAFF	TGTGCCAGCAACCCGACTCCGAACACTGAAGCTTTCTTT
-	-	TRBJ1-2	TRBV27	CASSLRGSYYGYTF	TGTGCCAGCAGTTTAAGGGGAAGCTACTATGGCTACACCTTC
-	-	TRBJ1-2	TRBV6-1	CASSPELGAGYGYTF	TGTGCCAGCAGTCCAGAGCTGGGGGCAGGCTATGGCTACACCTTC
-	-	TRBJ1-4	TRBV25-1	CASSGVDSTNEKLFF	TGTGCCAGCAGTGGGGTGGATTCAACTAATGAAAAACTGTTTTTT
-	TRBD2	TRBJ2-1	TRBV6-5	CASSYSISGRGDEQFF	TGTGCCAGCAGTTACTCGATTAGCGGGAGGGGGGATGAGCAGTTCTTC
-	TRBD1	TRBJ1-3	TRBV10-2	CASIGPSEGQGSGNTIYF	TGCGCCAGCATTGGTCCATCGGAGGGACAGGGCTCTGGAAACACCATATATTTT
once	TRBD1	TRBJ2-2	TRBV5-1	CASSLGQGHGELFF	TGCGCCAGCAGCTTGGGACAGGGACACGGGGAGCTGTTTTTT
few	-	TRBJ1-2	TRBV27	CASSTSPGRNYGYTF	TGTGCCAGCAGTACGTCCCCGGGCCGAAACTATGGCTACACCTTC
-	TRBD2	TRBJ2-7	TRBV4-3	CASSQSSGRPYEQYF	TGCGCCAGCAGCCAAAGTAGCGGGAGACCCTACGAGCAGTACTTC
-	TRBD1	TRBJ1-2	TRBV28	CASGLGQEANYGYTF	TGTGCCAGTGGACTCGGACAGGAAGCTAACTATGGCTACACCTTC